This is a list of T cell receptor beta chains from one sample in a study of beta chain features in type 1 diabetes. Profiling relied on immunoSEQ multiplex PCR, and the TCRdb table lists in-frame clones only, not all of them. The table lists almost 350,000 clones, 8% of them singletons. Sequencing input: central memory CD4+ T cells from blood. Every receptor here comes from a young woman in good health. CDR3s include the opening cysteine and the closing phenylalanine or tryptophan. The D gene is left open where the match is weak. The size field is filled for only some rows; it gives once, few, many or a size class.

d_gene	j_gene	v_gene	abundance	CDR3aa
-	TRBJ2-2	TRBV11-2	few	CATTRGGGSNGELFF
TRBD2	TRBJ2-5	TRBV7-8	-	CASSKGLVETQYF
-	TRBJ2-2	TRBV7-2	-	CASSQTTPGLSGELFF
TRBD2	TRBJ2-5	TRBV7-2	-	CASTSPMGGVETQYF
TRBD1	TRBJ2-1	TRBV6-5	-	CASSRTGASHEQFF
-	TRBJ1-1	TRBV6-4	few	CASRLGVSSTEAFF
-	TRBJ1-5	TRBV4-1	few	CASSQGIPGGNQPQHF
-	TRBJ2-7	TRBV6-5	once	CASRNRVKGEQYF
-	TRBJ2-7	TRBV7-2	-	CASSRNPDPSYEQYF
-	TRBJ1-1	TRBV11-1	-	CASSSLRVESEAFF
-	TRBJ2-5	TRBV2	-	CASSVIRVGETQYF
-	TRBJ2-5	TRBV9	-	CASSVIPEETQYF
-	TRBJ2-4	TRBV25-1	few	CASSELGDAKNIQYF
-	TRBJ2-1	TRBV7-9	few	CASSPFGSDYNEQFF
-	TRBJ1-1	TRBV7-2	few	CASSPGIGVTEAFF
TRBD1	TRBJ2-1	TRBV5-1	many	CASSVGGQDNEQFF
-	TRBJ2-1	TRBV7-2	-	CASSLVGSIGDEQFF
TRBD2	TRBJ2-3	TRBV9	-	CASSPLAGRTDTQYF
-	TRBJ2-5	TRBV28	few	CASSLGGKETQYF
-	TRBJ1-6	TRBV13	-	CASSPGHSPLHF
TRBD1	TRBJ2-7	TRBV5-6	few	CASSRRKTGGGEQYF
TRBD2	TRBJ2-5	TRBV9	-	CASSVAGGTSNPLQETQYF
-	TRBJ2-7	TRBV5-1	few	CASSQQGGPYEQYF
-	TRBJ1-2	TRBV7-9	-	CASTPSFGRNYGYTF
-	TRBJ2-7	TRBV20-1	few	CSASGREQYF
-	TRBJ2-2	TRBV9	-	CASSAHGTPRSGELFF
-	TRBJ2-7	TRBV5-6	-	CASSWGLYEQYF
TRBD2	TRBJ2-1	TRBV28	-	CASSRWTSGGNNEQFF
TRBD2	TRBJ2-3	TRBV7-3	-	CASSLTAGGGDTQYF
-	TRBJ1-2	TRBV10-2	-	CASSEPIQGYIGYTF
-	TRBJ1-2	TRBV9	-	CASSGTHGKGPYGYTF
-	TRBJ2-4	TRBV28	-	CASSFPGAKNIQYF
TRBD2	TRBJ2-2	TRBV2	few	CASRETSVTGELFF
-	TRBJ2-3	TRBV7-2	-	CASSPTGFTDTQYF
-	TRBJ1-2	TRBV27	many	CASSLLPQGGYGYTF
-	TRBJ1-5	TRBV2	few	CASSLNEGTPQHF
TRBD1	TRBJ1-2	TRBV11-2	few	CASSQGTGVYGYTF
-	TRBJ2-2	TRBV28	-	CATRQPNTGELFF
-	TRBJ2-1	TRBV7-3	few	CASSSRADNEQFF
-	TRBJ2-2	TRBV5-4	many	CASSYVRTGELFF
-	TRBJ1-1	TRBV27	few	CASSGGRGNTEAFF
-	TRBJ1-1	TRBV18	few	CASSPTPGNTEAFF
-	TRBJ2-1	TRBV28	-	CASSVPSYEQFF
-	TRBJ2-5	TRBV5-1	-	CASSLGGQARAQYF
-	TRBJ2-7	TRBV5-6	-	CASSLFGVNYEQYF
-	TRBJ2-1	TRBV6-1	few	CATEMAGTYNEQFF
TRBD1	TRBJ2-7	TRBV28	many	CASTTPGQGYYEQYF
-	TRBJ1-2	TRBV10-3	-	CAISDSDRYHGYTF
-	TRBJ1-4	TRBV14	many	CASSRIRGEKLFF
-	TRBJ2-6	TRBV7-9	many	CASSPHRAGANVLTF
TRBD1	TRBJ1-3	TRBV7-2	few	CASSSYRGNMWNTIYF
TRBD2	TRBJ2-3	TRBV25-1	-	CASSEYGGGRSTDTQYF